This T cell receptor beta chain was observed in a study of T cell repertoires in cytomegalovirus infection. TCRdb reprocessed the reads with MiXCR, giving one entry per CDR3 protein. Of some 940,000 distinct CDR3 sequences in the sample, 30% to 40% were seen once. With respect to this clonotype: Its antigen is as yet unknown.

Germline CDR1 is SGHNT and CDR2 is YYREEE (reference sequence). This CDR3 comprises 14 residues. V lost 1 base and J lost 1, with 9 bases in between. Broader study findings: Cumulative public TCR beta family frequency identified CMV carriers with the relevant HLA. CMV-specific TCR beta clonotypes restricted by HLA-C were the ones dominating the ex vivo response.

The rearrangement joins TRBV5-4 to TRBJ2-7; D is uncertain. The receptor was isolated from a human donor in good health (CMV status not recorded). Some clones in this sample may be carry-over from other donors' samples. This material consisted of cultured CD8+ T cells from PBMCs, taken from culture after CMV antigen stimulation. The CDR3 is CASSLYRESYEQYF. CDR3 nucleotides: TGTGCCAGCAGCTTGTATAGGGAATCCTACGAGCAGTACTTC. The full variable domain, in which reference TRBV5-4 and TRBJ2-7 provide the parts outside the CDR3, is ETGVTQSPTHLIKTRGQQVTLRCSSQSGHNTVSWYQQALGQGPQFIFQYYREEENGRGNFPPRFSGLQFPNYSSELNVNALELDDSALYLCASSLYRESYEQYFGPGTRLTVT.